Shown below are 26 T cell receptor beta chains from a single sample sequenced in a study of T cells in Graves' hyperthyroidism and ophthalmopathy. The CDR3 regions of TCR beta were amplified from RNA transcripts. The TCR CDR3 was amplified in a first-round RT-PCR using the HTBI primer set. A single record per CDR3 protein comes from TCRdb applying MiXCR to the multiplex PCR reads. Among 490,000 or so distinct CDR3 sequences, 20% to 25% were seen once, and the ten largest hold about 49%. The sample comprised blood. The receptors originated from a woman between 70 and 85 years old with Graves' ophthalmopathy.

In its sample, this clonotype was seen a few times. The CDR3 region is CASKSGGGTSTDTQYF. In DNA form, the CDR3 reads TGTGCCAGCAAATCTGGGGGCGGAACTAGCACAGATACGCAGTATTTT. The chain employs TRBV19 and TRBJ2-3; D possibly corresponds to TRBD1 (6 bases). V dropped 9 bases and J dropped 0 bases, with 19 bases sitting between them. CDR3 length: 16 residues. CDR1 is LNHDA and CDR2 is SQIVND in the germline V gene (reference sequence). The entire variable domain, with the rest obtained from reference TRBV19 and TRBJ2-3, is as follows: DGGITQSPKYLFRKEGQNVTLSCEQNLNHDAMYWYRQDPGQGLRLIYYSQIVNDFQKGDIAEGYSVSREKKESFPLTVTSAQKNPTAFYLCASKSGGGTSTDTQYFGPGTRLTVL.

This clonotype was found a few times. The CDR3 protein is CASSVVGDWPNEQFF. Written as DNA, the CDR3 is TGTGCCAGCAGCGTAGTTGGAGACTGGCCCAATGAGCAGTTCTTC. This sequence joins TRBV9 and TRBJ2-1; no clear D. The CDR3 contains 15 residues. The V end lost 0 bases, the J end lost 6 bases, and 13 bases lay between the germline ends. Germline V lookup: CDR1 SGDLS, CDR2 YYNGEE.

The chain combines TRBV6-5 with TRBJ2-2; maybe TRBD2 (6 bases). Germline loops: CDR1 MNHEY, CDR2 SVGAGI. The CDR3 is made up of 23 amino acids. Trimming removed 2 bases at V and 0 bases at J, with 31 bases between. CDR3 sequence: CASSYPSRRVEGAGYPNTGELFF. DNA of the CDR3: TGTGCCAGCAGTTACCCGTCCAGGCGGGTGGAGGGAGCCGGCTATCCGAACACCGGGGAGCTGTTTTTT.

The V and J genes are TRBV7-6 and TRBJ2-6; D may correspond to TRBD1 or TRBD2 (5 bases each). The V and J ends lost 7 bases and 2 bases respectively, with 12 bases between them. CDR1 is SGHVS and CDR2 is FNYEAQ in the germline V gene. The CDR3 length is 15 residues. CDR3 sequence (DNA): TGTGCCAGCACCCTGGGGGTTCCTGGGGCCAACGTCCTGACTTTC. Its protein product is CASTLGVPGANVLTF.

The gene calls are TRBV10-3 and TRBJ1-1, with 8 bases fitting TRBD1. Germline loops: CDR1 ENHRY, CDR2 SYGVKD. This CDR3 has 12 amino acids. V was clipped by 10 bases and J by 5 bases; unmatched bases: 6. CDR3: CATRGLGTEAFF. The CDR3, as DNA: TGTGCCACCAGGGGGCTTGGGACTGAAGCTTTCTTT.

The chain links TRBV5-8 to TRBJ1-2; TRBD1 matches at 9 bases. This CDR3 comprises 15 residues. The junction had 5 bases not matched to a gene; V was cut back by 3 bases and J by 2 bases. Germline loops: CDR1 SGHTS, CDR2 YDEGEE. The CDR3 here is CASSSFGQGNYGYTF. The CDR3, as DNA: TGTGCCAGCAGCTCCTTCGGACAGGGGAACTATGGCTACACCTTC. The full variable domain, its missing parts supplied by reference TRBV5-8 and TRBJ1-2, is EAGVTQSPTHLIKTRGQQATLRCSPISGHTSVYWYQQALGLGLQFLLWYDEGEERNRGNFPPRFSGRQFPNYSSELNVNALELEDSALYLCASSSFGQGNYGYTFGSGTRLTVV.

This clonotype was recorded at least ten times. The rearrangement uses TRBV28 and TRBJ1-1, with D uncertain. Per the germline V gene, CDR1 is MDHEN and CDR2 is SYDVKM. V was cut by 5 bases and J by 2 bases, with 6 bases left in between. The length of the CDR3 is 12 residues. The CDR3, as DNA: TGTGCCAGCAGTCCCTATAACACTGAAGCTTTCTTT. This gives the protein CASSPYNTEAFF.

This clonotype was observed many times. The chain joins TRBV7-2 to TRBJ1-6; TRBD1 matches 7 bases. Germline loops: CDR1 SGHTA, CDR2 FQGNSA. The V and J ends lost 1 base and 10 bases, in that order; junction bases with no gene match: 7. CDR3 size: 15 residues. The DNA of the CDR3 is TGTGCCAGCAGCTTAGATGCCACAGGGGTATCACCCCTCCACTTT. Translation: CASSLDATGVSPLHF.

The genes are TRBV6-2 or TRBV6-3 and TRBJ2-1; 9 nucleotides line up with TRBD2. V was pared by 5 bases and J by 5 bases, with 7 bases of the junction left unmatched. This CDR3 contains 15 residues. Per the germline V gene, CDR1 is MNHEY and CDR2 is SVGEGT. The CDR3: CASSVAGTSNNEQFF. For the CDR3, the DNA is TGTGCCAGCAGTGTCGCCGGGACTAGCAACAATGAGCAGTTCTTC.

This clonotype appeared many times. The V gene is TRBV7-9, the J gene TRBJ2-1; 8 positions agree with TRBD2. Germline trimming cut 1 base from V and 6 bases from J; bases unmatched to any gene: 5. The CDR3 runs to 15 residues. Per germline, CDR1 SEHNR and CDR2 FQNEAQ (reference sequence). This CDR3 is CASSLVGGRINEQFF. The CDR3 region has the DNA TGTGCCAGCAGCTTAGTAGGCGGGAGGATCAATGAGCAGTTCTTC. Looking up the rest from reference TRBV7-9 and TRBJ2-1 gives the full variable domain: DTGVSQNPRHKITKRGQNVTFRCDPISEHNRLYWYRQTLGQGPEFLTYFQNEAQLEKSRLLSDRFSAERPKGSFSTLEIQRTEQGDSAMYLCASSLVGGRINEQFFGPGTRLTVL.

The chain uses TRBV3-1 and TRBJ1-2; D is undetermined. Trimming took 0 bases from V and 8 from J, leaving 13 bases between them. This CDR3 is 14 amino acids long. Germline CDR1 reads LGHDT; CDR2 reads YNNKEL (reference sequence). The CDR3 loop reads CASSQEYELGGYTF. The CDR3 nucleotides read TGTGCCAGCAGCCAAGAATATGAGCTGGGCGGCTACACCTTC.

V usage is TRBV5-4 and J usage is TRBJ2-3; 12 nucleotides match TRBD1. Germline V CDR1 and CDR2: SGHNT, YYREEE (reference sequence). This CDR3 spans 15 amino acids. V gave up 3 bases and J gave up 5 bases; unmatched junction bases: 4. CDR3 region: CASSWDRGLGDTQYF. The CDR3 nucleotides are TGTGCCAGCAGCTGGGACAGGGGGCTGGGAGATACGCAGTATTTT.

The table lists this clonotype with a few counts. J is TRBJ2-5 and V is TRBV20-1; 10 nucleotides match TRBD2. This CDR3 is built from 17 residues. Germline CDR1 reads DFQATT; CDR2 reads SNEGSKA (reference sequence). Germline trimming cut 4 bases from V and 1 base from J; bases unmatched to any gene: 12. CDR3 in amino acids: CSATGASGRGGQETQYF. CDR3 nucleotide sequence: TGCAGTGCTACGGGGGCTAGCGGGAGAGGGGGCCAAGAGACCCAGTACTTC.

This clonotype occurred a few times. The V and J genes are TRBV13 and TRBJ2-7; 9 bases map to TRBD2. This CDR3 region has 17 residues. J gave up 1 base and V 1 base, and 8 bases lay outside the gene matches. Germline V gives CDR1 PRHDT, CDR2 FYEKMQ (reference sequence). CDR3 DNA: TGTGCCAGCAGCTTAGAGGCTAGCGGGAAGGGATCCTACGAGCAGTACTTC. This translates into CASSLEASGKGSYEQYF.

This clonotype has a handful of counts. V gene TRBV6-5 combines with J gene TRBJ2-4; no firm D call. This CDR3 region has 15 residues. Germline assignment: CDR1 MNHEY and CDR2 SVGAGI. Trimming cost V 0 bases and J 2 bases, with 8 bases left between them. The CDR3 nucleotides are TGTGCCAGCAGTTACTCTACAGATACCAAAAACATTCAGTACTTC. Translation gives CASSYSTDTKNIQYF.

This clonotype was picked up a small number of times. This chain joins TRBV5-1 and TRBJ1-1; a possible D gene is TRBD1 (5 bases). Germline V lookup: CDR1 SGHRS, CDR2 YFSETQ. V was cut by 0 bases and J by 3 bases, with 9 bases left in between. This CDR3 has 14 amino acids. The CDR3 reads CASSLGDGYTEAFF. Here the CDR3 DNA reads TGCGCCAGCAGCTTGGGGGACGGGTACACTGAAGCTTTCTTT.

In this sample, this clonotype turned up many times. V usage is TRBV29-1 and J usage is TRBJ2-1; D ambiguous. Trimming shortened V by 6 bases and J by 7 bases, and 13 bases separated the two germline ends. In germline, CDR1 is SQVTM, CDR2 ANQGSEA. The CDR3 consists of 12 residues. As DNA, the CDR3 is TGCAGCGTCGCTCCGGGTCCGAATGAGCAGTTCTTC. The encoded protein is CSVAPGPNEQFF.

The genes are TRBV6-2 or TRBV6-3 and TRBJ1-1; no definite D call. Trimming took off 7 bases at V and 0 bases at J, with 6 bases between the two ends. CDR1 is MNHEY, CDR2 SVGEGT, per germline. CDR3 size: 12 residues. The CDR3 bases are TGTGCCAGCAACCTAATGAACACTGAAGCTTTCTTT. Translation gives CASNLMNTEAFF.

Of note for this clonotype: This sequence may be a read error, since a much larger clone differs from it by one base. The chain has TRBV3-1 and TRBJ2-1; 9 nucleotides agree with TRBD2. Trimming cost V 0 bases and J 9 bases; bases outside gene matches: 12. From germline, CDR1 is LGHDT and CDR2 YNNKEL (reference sequence). The CDR3 consists of 17 residues. DNA for the CDR3: TGTGCCAGCAGCCAAGATGGGGGGATTAGCGGGAGAAGTGAGCAGTTCTTC. Its protein is CASSQDGGISGRSEQFF.

This clonotype was seen only a few times. V is TRBV20-1 and J is TRBJ1-1; no clear D gene. Trimming removed 4 bases at V and 0 bases at J, with 18 bases between. The CDR3 contains 16 residues. Germline V gene sequence: CDR1 DFQATT, CDR2 SNEGSKA (reference sequence). In DNA form, the CDR3 reads TGCAGTGCTATAAAAGGGATTGGCCGAGTGAACACTGAAGCTTTCTTT. This encodes CSAIKGIGRVNTEAFF.

This clonotype was found many times. This sequence joins TRBV7-8 and TRBJ1-6; TRBD1 aligns across 10 bases. With 4 bases clipped from V and 10 bases from J, the junction kept 13 bases outside the gene matches. CDR3 length: 17 amino acids. CDR1 and CDR2 (germline): SGHVS, FQNEAQ. The CDR3 DNA reads as TGTGCCAGCAGCTCCCGGGACAGGGGAAAGGCTGGGTCACCCCTCCACTTT. Its translation: CASSSRDRGKAGSPLHF.

The chain joins TRBV11-2 to TRBJ2-2; perhaps D is TRBD1 or TRBD2 (5 bases each). Germline V gene lookup returns CDR1 SGHAT and CDR2 FQNNGV. Deletions cut 5 bases from V and 6 bases from J, with 22 bases between. This CDR3 is built from 17 residues. Here the CDR3 DNA reads TGTGCCAGCAGCCCCCACGGGGACCAGGTTAGAGCCGGGGAGCTGTTTTTT. It encodes CASSPHGDQVRAGELFF.

The rearrangement joins TRBV30 to TRBJ1-1, with D perhaps matching TRBD1 (6 bases). Per germline, CDR1 GTSNPN and CDR2 SVGIG (reference sequence). Trimming stripped 1 base from V and 5 bases from J, with 14 bases between. This CDR3 comprises 14 residues. CDR3 sequence reads: CAWSALGGQTEAFF. The CDR3 DNA follows: TGTGCCTGGAGTGCCTTGGGGGGGCAGACTGAAGCTTTCTTT.

The chain carries TRBV19 and TRBJ2-1; 11 bases align to TRBD2. CDR3 length: 16 residues. V dropped 4 bases and J dropped 7; count of bases not matched to a gene: 9. Per germline, CDR1 LNHDA and CDR2 SQIVND (reference sequence). CDR3 protein: CASSKITSGSSNEQFF. CDR3 DNA sequence: TGTGCCAGTAGTAAAATTACTAGCGGGAGTAGTAATGAGCAGTTCTTC.

The chain employs TRBV11-2 and TRBJ2-2, with D perhaps matching TRBD1 or TRBD2 (5 bases each). V lost 3 bases and J lost 10, with 12 bases in between. Germline CDR1 and CDR2: SGHAT and FQNNGV. This CDR3 contains 13 residues. Written as DNA, the CDR3 is TGTGCCAGCAGCTTTGGGGGTAGGGAGGAGCTGTTTTTT. Its translation: CASSFGGREELFF.

The chain uses TRBV5-1 and TRBJ1-1, with a tentative D call TRBD1 (6 bases). V lost 4 bases, J lost 1 base, and 14 bases lay in between. Germline lookup yields CDR1 SGHRS and CDR2 YFSETQ. The CDR3 has 15 amino acids. The CDR3 region is CASSPQLTGNTEAFF. For the CDR3, the DNA is TGCGCCAGCAGCCCCCAGCTGACAGGGAACACTGAAGCTTTCTTT.